One sample yielded the 7 T cell receptor beta chains listed below, sequenced in a study of shared clonotypes between healthy human individuals. Generated by immunoSEQ multiplex PCR, the TCRdb table keeps only in-frame clones and is missing some. This sample has over a million clones, with less than 99% found just once. The specimen sequenced was naive CD4+ T cells sorted from blood. Subset denoted: CD45RA+ positively selected. These receptors originate from a man aged 25-45 years in good health.

V gene TRBV11-2 combines with J gene TRBJ2-5; D uncertain. CDR1 SGHAT and CDR2 FQNNGV come from the germline V gene. Trimming removed 4 bases at V and 6 bases at J, with 6 bases between. The CDR3 extends over 11 amino acids. CDR3 DNA: TGTGCCAGCAGCTCGCGGCAGACCCAGTACTTC. Translated, it gives CASSSRQTQYF.

Regarding this clone: Other DNA variants within this sample encode the same CDR3. The rearrangement links TRBV28 to TRBJ1-2; possibly TRBD1 for D (6 bases). Germline-derived CDR1 and CDR2 are MDHEN and SYDVKM. V lost 6 bases and J 4 bases, leaving 12 bases between the germline ends. This CDR3 region has 13 residues. The CDR3 sequence: CASSLQGRYGYTF. DNA of the CDR3: TGTGCCAGCAGCTTACAGGGTCGCTATGGCTACACCTTC.

V and J are TRBV2 and TRBJ2-2, with a tentative D call TRBD2 (5 bases). Trimming took off 1 base at V and 4 bases at J, with 10 bases between the two ends. This CDR3 spans 15 amino acids. CDR1 is SNHLY, CDR2 FYNNEI, per germline. CDR3 bases: TGTGCCAGCAGTGAAGTGCGGGCTCCCACCGGGGAGCTGTTTTTT. Protein sequence: CASSEVRAPTGELFF.

The chain has TRBV12-5 and TRBJ2-1; 10 bases map to TRBD2. Germline assignment: CDR1 LGHNT and CDR2 FRNRAP. The CDR3 runs to 14 residues. The J segment lost 7 bases and the V segment lost 7 bases, leaving 7 bases of the junction unmatched. CDR3 in amino acids: CASAPSGGTNEQFF. In DNA, the CDR3 is TGTGCTAGTGCCCCTAGCGGGGGAACGAATGAGCAGTTCTTC.

A single count supports this clone. The rearrangement joins TRBV5-1 to TRBJ2-7; 10 nucleotides line up with TRBD1. Germline-derived CDR1 and CDR2 are SGHRS and YFSETQ. The CDR3 has 16 amino acids. V shed 2 bases, J shed 2 bases, and the junction held 7 bases outside the gene matches. CDR3 nucleotide sequence: TGCGCCAGCAGCTTCGACCCCGGGACAGGGGCCTACGAGCAGTACTTC. Protein product: CASSFDPGTGAYEQYF.

The V gene is TRBV9, the J gene TRBJ2-2; 10 nucleotides match TRBD2. CDR1 and CDR2 (germline): SGDLS, YYNGEE. The trim removed 0 bases at V and 7 bases at J, leaving 6 bases unmatched. CDR3 length equals 16 residues. CDR3 loop: CASSVASGRDIGELFF. DNA of the CDR3: TGTGCCAGCAGCGTAGCTAGCGGGAGAGATATCGGGGAGCTGTTTTTT.

This sequence joins TRBV18 and TRBJ2-5; 7 bases align to TRBD1. The CDR3 runs 22 residues. The germline gives CDR1 KGHSH, CDR2 LQKENI. V gave up 0 bases and J gave up 2 bases; unmatched junction bases: 24. CDR3 amino acids: CASSPPVGESGQLYLDQETQYF. The CDR3 DNA reads as TGTGCCAGCTCACCACCCGTTGGGGAGTCGGGACAGTTGTACTTGGATCAAGAGACCCAGTACTTC.